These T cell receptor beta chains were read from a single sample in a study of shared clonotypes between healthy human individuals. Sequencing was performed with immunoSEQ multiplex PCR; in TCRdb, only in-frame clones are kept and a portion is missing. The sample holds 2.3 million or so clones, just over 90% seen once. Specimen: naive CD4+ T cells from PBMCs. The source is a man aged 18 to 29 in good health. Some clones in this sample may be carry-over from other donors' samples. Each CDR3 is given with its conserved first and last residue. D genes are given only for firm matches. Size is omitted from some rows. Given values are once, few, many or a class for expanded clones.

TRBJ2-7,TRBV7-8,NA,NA,TGTGCCAGCAGCTTGGAGGAATCTTACGAGCAGTACTTC,CASSLEESYEQYF
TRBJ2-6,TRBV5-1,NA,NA,TGCGCCAGCAGCTTGGTCCCCGGGCCTGGGGCCAACGTCCTGACTTTC,CASSLVPGPGANVLTF
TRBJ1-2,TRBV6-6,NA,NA,TGTGCCAGCAGTTATGGCTACACCTTC,CASSYGYTF
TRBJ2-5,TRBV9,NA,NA,TGTGCCAGCAATATTGGAGGGTTGGGAGAGACCCAGTACTTC,CASNIGGLGETQYF
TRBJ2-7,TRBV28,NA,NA,TGTGCCAGCAGTTTGGCCCCCCTTACACGCAACCGCTCCTACGAGCAGTACTTC,CASSLAPLTRNRSYEQYF
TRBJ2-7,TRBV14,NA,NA,TGTGCCAGCAGAGATGAACTAGCCCCAACCGGGGAGCAGTACTTC,CASRDELAPTGEQYF
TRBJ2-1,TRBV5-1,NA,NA,TGCGCCAGCAGCACCGGGGCCGCCTACAATGAGCAGTTCTTC,CASSTGAAYNEQFF
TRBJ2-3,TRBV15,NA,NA,TGTGCCACCAGCACCACGGGACAAAACACAGATACGCAGTATTTT,CATSTTGQNTDTQYF
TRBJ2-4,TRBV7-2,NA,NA,TGTGCCAGCAGCTCCGTCGGGGGGCCGGGTAACATTCAGTACTTC,CASSSVGGPGNIQYF
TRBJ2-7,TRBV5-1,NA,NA,TGCGCCAGCAGCTTGGGCGGTAGCGGTCACTTCCCCTCCTACGAGCAGTACTTC,CASSLGGSGHFPSYEQYF
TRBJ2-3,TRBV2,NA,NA,TGTGCCAGCAAGGAAAATCCAGATACGCAGTATTTT,CASKENPDTQYF
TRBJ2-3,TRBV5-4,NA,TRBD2,TGTGCCAGCAGCTCCTACCGGGAGGCGGTAGATACGCAGTATTTT,CASSSYREAVDTQYF
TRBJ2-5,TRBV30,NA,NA,TGTGCCTGGAGTGTGTGGAGAGAGACCCAGTACTTC,CAWSVWRETQYF
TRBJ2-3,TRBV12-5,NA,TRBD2,TGTGCTAGTGGTTTGGGACTAGCGGGGTCGGATACGCAGTATTTT,CASGLGLAGSDTQYF
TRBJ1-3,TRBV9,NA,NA,TGTGCCAGCAGCCCAGGAGGGGGGCGCTCTGGAAACACCATATATTTT,CASSPGGGRSGNTIYF
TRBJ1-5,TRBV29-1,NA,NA,TGCAGCGTGGGCCAGGGGAATCAGCCCCAGCATTTT,CSVGQGNQPQHF
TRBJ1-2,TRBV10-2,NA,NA,TGCGCCAGCAGTGGGAATTCAGCAATAGACTATGGCTACACCTTC,CASSGNSAIDYGYTF
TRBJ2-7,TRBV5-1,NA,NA,TGCGCCAGCAGCTATCCCTCCTCCTACGAGCAGTACTTC,CASSYPSSYEQYF
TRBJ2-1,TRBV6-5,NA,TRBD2,TGTGCCAGCAGTTCAGCTAGCGGAGGGAGCCACAATGAGCAGTTCTTC,CASSSASGGSHNEQFF
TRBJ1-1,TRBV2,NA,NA,TGTGCCAGCAGTGAAGAGGGGGGCACTGAAGCTTTCTTT,CASSEEGGTEAFF
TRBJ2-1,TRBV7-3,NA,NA,TGTGCCAGCAGCCAGGATTTGGGTGAGCAGTTCTTC,CASSQDLGEQFF
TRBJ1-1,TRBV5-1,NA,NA,TGCGCCAGCAGCGAGGGACAAGTCAACACTGAAGCTTTCTTT,CASSEGQVNTEAFF
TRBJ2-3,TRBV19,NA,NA,TGTGCCAGTAGTTGGAGTGATATCCGCACAGATACGCAGTATTTT,CASSWSDIRTDTQYF
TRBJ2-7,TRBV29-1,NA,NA,TGCAGCACCCTGCTCGGGGGCTACGAGCAGTACTTC,CSTLLGGYEQYF
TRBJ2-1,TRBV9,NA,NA,TGTGCCCGCAAAGTGGGTCAGCAGTTCTTC,CARKVGQQFF
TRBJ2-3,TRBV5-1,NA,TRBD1,TGCGCCAGCAGCTCGGGACAGACTACAGATACGCAGTATTTT,CASSSGQTTDTQYF
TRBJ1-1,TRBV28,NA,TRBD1,TGTGCCAGCAGTCGGCCACAGGGGATGAACACTGAAGCTTTCTTT,CASSRPQGMNTEAFF
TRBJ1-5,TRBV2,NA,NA,TGTGCCAGCAGTGAAGGGGAGCGCAATCAGCCCCAGCATTTT,CASSEGERNQPQHF
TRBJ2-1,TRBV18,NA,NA,TGTGCCAGCTCACCACTCCAGGTCGGATTAGGGGACAATGAGCAGTTCTTC,CASSPLQVGLGDNEQFF
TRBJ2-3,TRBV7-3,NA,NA,TGTGCCAGCAGCATCGGACCAACCGGGGGAAATACGCAGTATTTT,CASSIGPTGGNTQYF
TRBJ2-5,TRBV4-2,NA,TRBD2,TGTGCCAGCAGCCAAACGGGACTAGCCCCCAAGACCCAGTACTTC,CASSQTGLAPKTQYF
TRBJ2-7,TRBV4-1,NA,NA,TGCGCCAGCAGCCAAGATGGAGCTAGCTTGATACGAGGGCAGTACTTC,CASSQDGASLIRGQYF
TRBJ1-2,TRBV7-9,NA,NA,TGTGCCAGCAGCCCCCAGGCAGGGGAATTTGGCTACACCTTC,CASSPQAGEFGYTF
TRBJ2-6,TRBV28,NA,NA,TGTGCCAGCAGTCCGCTGGATGGGGCCAACGTCCTGACTTTC,CASSPLDGANVLTF
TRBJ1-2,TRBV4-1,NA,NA,TGCGCCAGCAGCCAAGTGCTCGGACAGAACTATGGCTACACCTTC,CASSQVLGQNYGYTF
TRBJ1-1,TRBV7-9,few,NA,TGTGCCAGCAGCCCGGTGACTGAAGCTTTCTTT,CASSPVTEAFF
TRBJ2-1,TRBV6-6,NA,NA,TGTGCCAGCATTAAAAGCCCGGGACTTGCCAATGAGCAGTTCTTC,CASIKSPGLANEQFF
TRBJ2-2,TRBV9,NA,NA,TGTGCCAGCAGCGTAGATAAGCTCCCAAGTACAAACACCGGGGAGCTGTTTTTT,CASSVDKLPSTNTGELFF
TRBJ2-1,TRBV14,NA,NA,TGTGCCAGCAGCCAAGGGCTCCAAAATGAGCAGTTCTTC,CASSQGLQNEQFF
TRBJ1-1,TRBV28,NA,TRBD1,TGTGCCAGCAGCCAAGGGACAGGGGGCTTTACTGAAGCTTTCTTT,CASSQGTGGFTEAFF
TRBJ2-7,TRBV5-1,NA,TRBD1,TGCGCCAGCAGCGGGGAACCGGGACAGGTCTACGAGCAGTACTTC,CASSGEPGQVYEQYF
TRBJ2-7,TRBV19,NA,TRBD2,TGTGCCAGTAAATCCGGGGGGACTAGCGGGATCTACGAGCAGTACTTC,CASKSGGTSGIYEQYF
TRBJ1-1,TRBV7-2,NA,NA,TGTGCCAGCAGCCCCATTGGCCAGGGAAGATTAGTCACTGAAGCTTTCTTT,CASSPIGQGRLVTEAFF
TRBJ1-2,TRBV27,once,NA,TGTGCCAGCAGTTTATCGCCGGGCTATGGCTACACCTTC,CASSLSPGYGYTF
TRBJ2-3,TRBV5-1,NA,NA,TGCGCCAGCAGCTTCGACCCAGAATCGGACACAGATACGCAGTATTTT,CASSFDPESDTDTQYF
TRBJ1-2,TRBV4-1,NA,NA,TGCGCCAGCAGCCAAGGCCCCAACAGGCAGACCCCGAGGCATTATGGCTACACCTTC,CASSQGPNRQTPRHYGYTF
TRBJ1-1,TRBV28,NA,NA,TGTGCCAGCAGCCCGCCGGCGCGGATGAACACTGAAGCTTTCTTT,CASSPPARMNTEAFF
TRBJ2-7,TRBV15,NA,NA,TGTGCCACCAGCAGAGATTACAGGAGATTATCCTACGAGCAGTACTTC,CATSRDYRRLSYEQYF
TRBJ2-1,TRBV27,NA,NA,TGTGCCAGCAGTTTGGACTCCTTTTTAAGCTCCTACAATGAGCAGTTCTTC,CASSLDSFLSSYNEQFF
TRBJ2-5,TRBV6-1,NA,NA,TGTGCCAGCAGTGAAGAAAGAGGGATAGGGACCCAGTACTTC,CASSEERGIGTQYF
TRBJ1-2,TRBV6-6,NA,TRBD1,TGTGCCAGCAGTCGACCCGAACAGGGGGCGGTGGGTGGCTACACCTTC,CASSRPEQGAVGGYTF
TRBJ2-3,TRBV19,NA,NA,TGTGCCTCAAGAGCCCGCACAGATACGCAGTATTTT,CASRARTDTQYF
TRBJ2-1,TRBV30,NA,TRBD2,TGTGCCTGGAGCTGGGCTAGCGGTTACAATGAGCAGTTCTTC,CAWSWASGYNEQFF
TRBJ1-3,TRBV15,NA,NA,TGTGCCACCAGCAGAGAGGCCTCTGGAAACACCATATATTTT,CATSREASGNTIYF